The T cell receptor beta chain described here comes from a study of blood T cell dynamics during melanoma immunotherapy. Time point here: week 3, after first cycle of checkpoint inhibitor. This table comes from immunoSEQ multiplex PCR, and its TCRdb copy is limited to in-frame clones, with some not included. The table has 25,000 to 35,000 clones, approximately 80% seen once. V shed 4 bases, J shed 4 bases, and the junction held 8 bases outside the gene matches. CDR3 length: 16 amino acids. The germline CDR1 and CDR2 sequences are LNHDA and SQIVND (reference sequence). The V gene is TRBV19, the J gene TRBJ1-5; the match to TRBD1 covers 9 bases. The clonotype comes from a human donor with melanoma. Specimen: blood, collected from a patient treated with checkpoint blockade. The CDR3 DNA reads TGTGCCAGTAGTACCCAACAGGGGGCGCGAAATCAGCCCCAGCATTTT. Translating gives CASSTQQGARNQPQHF.